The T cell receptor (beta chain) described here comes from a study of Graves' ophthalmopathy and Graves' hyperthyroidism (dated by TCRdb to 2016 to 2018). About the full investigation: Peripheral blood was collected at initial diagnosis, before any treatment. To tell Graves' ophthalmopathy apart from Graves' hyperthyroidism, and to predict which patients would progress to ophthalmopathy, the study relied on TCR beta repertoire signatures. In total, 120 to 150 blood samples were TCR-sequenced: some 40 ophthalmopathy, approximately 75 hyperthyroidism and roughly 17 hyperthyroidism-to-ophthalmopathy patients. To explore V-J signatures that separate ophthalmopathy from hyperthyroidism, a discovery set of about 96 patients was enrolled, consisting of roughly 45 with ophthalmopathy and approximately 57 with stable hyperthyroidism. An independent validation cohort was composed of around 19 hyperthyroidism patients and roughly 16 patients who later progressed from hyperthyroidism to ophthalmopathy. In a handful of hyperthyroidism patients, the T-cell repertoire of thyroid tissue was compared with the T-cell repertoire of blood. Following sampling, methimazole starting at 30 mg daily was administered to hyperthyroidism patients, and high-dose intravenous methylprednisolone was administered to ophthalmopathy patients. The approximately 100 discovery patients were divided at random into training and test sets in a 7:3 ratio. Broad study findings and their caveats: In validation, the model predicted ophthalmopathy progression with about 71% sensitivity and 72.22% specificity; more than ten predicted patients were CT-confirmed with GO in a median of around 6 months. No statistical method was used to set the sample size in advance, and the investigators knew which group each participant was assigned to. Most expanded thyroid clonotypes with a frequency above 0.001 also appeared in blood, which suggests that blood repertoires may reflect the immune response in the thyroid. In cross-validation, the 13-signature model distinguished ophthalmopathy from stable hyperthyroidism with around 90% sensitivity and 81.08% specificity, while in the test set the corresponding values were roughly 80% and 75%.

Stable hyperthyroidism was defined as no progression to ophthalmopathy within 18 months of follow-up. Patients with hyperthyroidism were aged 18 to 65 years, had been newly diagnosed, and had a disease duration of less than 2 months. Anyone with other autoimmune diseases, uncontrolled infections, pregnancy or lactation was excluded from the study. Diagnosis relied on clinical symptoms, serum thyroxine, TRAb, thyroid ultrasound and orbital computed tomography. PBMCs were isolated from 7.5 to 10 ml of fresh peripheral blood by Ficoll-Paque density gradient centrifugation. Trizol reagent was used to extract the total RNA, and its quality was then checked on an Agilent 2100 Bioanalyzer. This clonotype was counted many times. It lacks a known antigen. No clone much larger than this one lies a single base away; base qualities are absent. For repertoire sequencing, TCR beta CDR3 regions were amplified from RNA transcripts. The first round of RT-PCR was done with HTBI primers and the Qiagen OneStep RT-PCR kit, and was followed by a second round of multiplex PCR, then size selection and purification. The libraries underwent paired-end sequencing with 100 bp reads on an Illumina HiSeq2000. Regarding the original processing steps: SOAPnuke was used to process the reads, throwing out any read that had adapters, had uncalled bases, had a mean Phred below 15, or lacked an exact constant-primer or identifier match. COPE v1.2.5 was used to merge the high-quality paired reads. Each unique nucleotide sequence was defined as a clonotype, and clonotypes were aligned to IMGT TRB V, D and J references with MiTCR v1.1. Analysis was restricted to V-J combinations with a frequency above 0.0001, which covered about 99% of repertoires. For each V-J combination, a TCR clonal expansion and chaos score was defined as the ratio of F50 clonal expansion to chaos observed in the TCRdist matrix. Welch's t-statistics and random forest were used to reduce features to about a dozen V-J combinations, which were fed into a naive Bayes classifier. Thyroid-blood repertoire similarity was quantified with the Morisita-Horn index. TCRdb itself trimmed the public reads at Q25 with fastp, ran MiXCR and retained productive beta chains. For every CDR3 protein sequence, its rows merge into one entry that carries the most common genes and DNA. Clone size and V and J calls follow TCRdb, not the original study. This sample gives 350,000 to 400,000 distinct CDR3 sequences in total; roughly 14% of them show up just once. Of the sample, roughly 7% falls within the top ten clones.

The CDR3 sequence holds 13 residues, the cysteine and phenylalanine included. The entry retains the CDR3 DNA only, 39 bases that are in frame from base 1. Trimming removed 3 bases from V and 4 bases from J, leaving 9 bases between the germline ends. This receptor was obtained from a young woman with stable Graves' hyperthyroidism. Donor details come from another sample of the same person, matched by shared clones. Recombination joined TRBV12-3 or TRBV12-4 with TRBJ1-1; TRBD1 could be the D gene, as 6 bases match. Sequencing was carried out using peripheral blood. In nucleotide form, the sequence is TGTGCCAGCAGTTTCACCAGGGGCACTGAAGCTTTCTTT. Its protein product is CASSFTRGTEAFF.